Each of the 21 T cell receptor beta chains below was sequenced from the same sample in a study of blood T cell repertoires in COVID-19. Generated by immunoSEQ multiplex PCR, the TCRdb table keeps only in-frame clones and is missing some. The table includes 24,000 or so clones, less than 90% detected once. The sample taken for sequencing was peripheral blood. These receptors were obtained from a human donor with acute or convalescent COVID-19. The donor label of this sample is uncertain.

This chain's CDR3 is CASSPSGLIQAPVGYTF. The CDR3 DNA reads TGTGCCAGCAGCCCGTCCGGATTAATTCAGGCTCCAGTTGGCTACACCTTC. The chain combines TRBV7-2 with TRBJ1-2; D is unclear. The V end lost 5 bases, the J end lost 7 bases, and 26 bases lay between the germline ends. The CDR3 totals 17 residues. Germline lookup yields CDR1 SGHTA and CDR2 FQGNSA.

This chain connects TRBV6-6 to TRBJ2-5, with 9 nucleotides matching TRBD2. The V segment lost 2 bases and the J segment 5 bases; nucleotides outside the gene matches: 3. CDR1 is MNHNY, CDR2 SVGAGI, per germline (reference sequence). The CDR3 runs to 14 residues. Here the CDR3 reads CASSYDSGSETQYF. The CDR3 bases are TGTGCCAGCAGTTACGATAGCGGGAGTGAGACCCAGTACTTC.

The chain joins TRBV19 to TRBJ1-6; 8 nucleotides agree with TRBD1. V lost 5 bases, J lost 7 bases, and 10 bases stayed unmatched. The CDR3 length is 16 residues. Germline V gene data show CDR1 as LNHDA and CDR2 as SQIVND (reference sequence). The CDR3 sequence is CASSLPPGQANSPLHF. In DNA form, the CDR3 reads TGTGCCAGTAGTCTCCCGCCGGGACAGGCAAATTCACCCCTCCACTTT. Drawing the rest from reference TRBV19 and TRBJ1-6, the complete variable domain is DGGITQSPKYLFRKEGQNVTLSCEQNLNHDAMYWYRQDPGQGLRLIYYSQIVNDFQKGDIAEGYSVSREKKESFPLTVTSAQKNPTAFYLCASSLPPGQANSPLHFGNGTRLTVT.

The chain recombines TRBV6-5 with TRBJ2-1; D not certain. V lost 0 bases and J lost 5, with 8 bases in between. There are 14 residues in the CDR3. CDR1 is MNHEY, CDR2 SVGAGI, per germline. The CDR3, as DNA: TGTGCCAGCAGTTACTCGGGCCGAGACAATGAGCAGTTCTTC. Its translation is CASSYSGRDNEQFF.

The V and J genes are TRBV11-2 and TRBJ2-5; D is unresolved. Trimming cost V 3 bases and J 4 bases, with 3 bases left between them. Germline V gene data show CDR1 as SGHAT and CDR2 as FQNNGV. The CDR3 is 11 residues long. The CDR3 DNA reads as TGTGCCAGCAGCTTGGCAGAGACCCAGTACTTC. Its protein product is CASSLAETQYF. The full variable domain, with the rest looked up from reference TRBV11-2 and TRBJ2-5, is EAGVAQSPRYKIIEKRQSVAFWCNPISGHATLYWYQQILGQGPKLLIQFQNNGVVDDSQLPKDRFSAERLKGVDSTLKIQPAKLEDSAVYLCASSLAETQYFGPGTRLLVL.

The CDR3 region has the DNA TGTGCCAGTAGTATCCCGGGACAGGGAATCACCGGGGAGCTGTTTTTT. It encodes CASSIPGQGITGELFF. This chain joins TRBV19 and TRBJ2-2; 9 bases line up with TRBD1. Per germline, CDR1 LNHDA and CDR2 SQIVND (reference sequence). The junction had 6 bases not matched to a gene; V was cut back by 3 bases and J by 4 bases. This CDR3 is built from 16 residues. Variable domain in full (rest from reference TRBV19 and TRBJ2-2): DGGITQSPKYLFRKEGQNVTLSCEQNLNHDAMYWYRQDPGQGLRLIYYSQIVNDFQKGDIAEGYSVSREKKESFPLTVTSAQKNPTAFYLCASSIPGQGITGELFFGEGSRLTVL.

The DNA of the CDR3 is TGTGCCAGCAGTTCCCGACAGGGGGCGCTTTTGGAGCAGTACTTC. Protein product: CASSSRQGALLEQYF. V and J are TRBV6-5 and TRBJ2-7; 10 bases line up with TRBD1. The V gene's germline CDR1 is MNHEY and CDR2 SVGAGI. J was trimmed by 7 bases and V by 4 bases; bases with no gene match: 10. The CDR3 is 15 amino acids.

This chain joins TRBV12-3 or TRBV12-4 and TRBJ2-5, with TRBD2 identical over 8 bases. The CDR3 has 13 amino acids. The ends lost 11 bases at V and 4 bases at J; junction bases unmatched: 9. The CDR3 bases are TGTGCCCTCAAAGTAGCGGGACGAGAGACCCAGTACTTC. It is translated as CALKVAGRETQYF.

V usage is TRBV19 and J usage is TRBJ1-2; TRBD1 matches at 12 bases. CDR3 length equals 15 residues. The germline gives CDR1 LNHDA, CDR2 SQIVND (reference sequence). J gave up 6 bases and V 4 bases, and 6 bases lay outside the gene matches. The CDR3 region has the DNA TGTGCCAGTAGTACCGGGGACAGGGGGCAGGATGGCTACACCTTC. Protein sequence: CASSTGDRGQDGYTF.

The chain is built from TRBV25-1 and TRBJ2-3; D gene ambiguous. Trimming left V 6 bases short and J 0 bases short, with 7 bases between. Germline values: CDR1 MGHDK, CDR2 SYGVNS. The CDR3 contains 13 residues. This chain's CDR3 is CASSGSSTDTQYF. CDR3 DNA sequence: TGTGCCAGCAGCGGTTCTAGCACAGATACGCAGTATTTT.

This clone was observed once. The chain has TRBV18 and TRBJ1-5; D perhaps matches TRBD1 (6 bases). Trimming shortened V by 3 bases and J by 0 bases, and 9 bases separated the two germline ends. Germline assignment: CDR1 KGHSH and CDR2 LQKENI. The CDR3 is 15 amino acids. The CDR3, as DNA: TGTGCCAGCTCACCTGGACAGACTAGCAATCAGCCCCAGCATTTT. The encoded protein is CASSPGQTSNQPQHF.

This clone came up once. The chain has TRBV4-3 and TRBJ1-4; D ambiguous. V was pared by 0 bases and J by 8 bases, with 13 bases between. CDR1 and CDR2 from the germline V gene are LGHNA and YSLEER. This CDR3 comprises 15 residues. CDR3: CASSQDVHGGEKLFF. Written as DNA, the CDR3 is TGCGCCAGCAGCCAAGATGTCCACGGCGGGGAAAAACTGTTTTTT.

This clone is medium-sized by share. The CDR3 spells CASSPPRAGGGTGELFF. CDR3 bases: TGTGCCAGCAGCCCCCCTCGGGCGGGAGGTGGAACCGGGGAGCTGTTTTTT. V usage is TRBV7-9 and J usage is TRBJ2-2, with 8 bases matching TRBD2. Germline V gene data show CDR1 as SEHNR and CDR2 as FQNEAQ (reference sequence). The CDR3 has 17 residues. V lost 5 bases and J lost 5; bases outside the gene matches: 13.

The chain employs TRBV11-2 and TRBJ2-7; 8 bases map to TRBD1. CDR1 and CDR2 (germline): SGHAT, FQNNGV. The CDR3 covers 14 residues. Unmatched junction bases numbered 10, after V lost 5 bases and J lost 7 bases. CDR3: CASSLPTGAGEQYF. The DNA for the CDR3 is TGTGCCAGCAGCCTACCGACAGGGGCGGGTGAGCAGTACTTC.

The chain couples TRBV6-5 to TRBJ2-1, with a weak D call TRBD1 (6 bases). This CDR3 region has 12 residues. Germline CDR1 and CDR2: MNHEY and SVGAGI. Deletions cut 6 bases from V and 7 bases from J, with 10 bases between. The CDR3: CASRSRGNEQFF. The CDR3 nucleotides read TGTGCCAGCAGAAGCAGGGGAAATGAGCAGTTCTTC.

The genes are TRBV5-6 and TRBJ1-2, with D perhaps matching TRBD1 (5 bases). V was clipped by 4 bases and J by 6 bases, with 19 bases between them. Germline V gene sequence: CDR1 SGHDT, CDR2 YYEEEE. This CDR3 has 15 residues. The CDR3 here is CASSPRVGQGDGYTF. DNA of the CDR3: TGTGCCAGCAGCCCCAGGGTGGGCCAGGGTGATGGCTACACCTTC.

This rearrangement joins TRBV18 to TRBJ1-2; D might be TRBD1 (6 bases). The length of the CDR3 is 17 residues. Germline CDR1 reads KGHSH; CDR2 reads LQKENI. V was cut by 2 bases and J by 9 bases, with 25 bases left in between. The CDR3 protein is CASSPKIQGSHSVSYTF. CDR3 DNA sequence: TGTGCCAGCTCACCAAAGATACAGGGCTCCCATTCCGTGAGCTACACCTTC.

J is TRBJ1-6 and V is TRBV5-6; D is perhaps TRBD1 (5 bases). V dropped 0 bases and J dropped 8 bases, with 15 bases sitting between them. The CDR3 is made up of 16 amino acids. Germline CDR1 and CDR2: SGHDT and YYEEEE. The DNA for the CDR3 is TGTGCCAGCAGCTTGGGGGGCAGGCCGTGGGATTCACCCCTCCACTTT. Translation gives CASSLGGRPWDSPLHF.

The CDR3: CASSRGTGGTTDTQYF. CDR3 in DNA: TGTGCCAGCAGTAGGGGGACAGGGGGAACCACAGATACGCAGTATTTT. The chain has TRBV6-4 and TRBJ2-3, with TRBD1 identical over 11 bases. J was trimmed by 2 bases and V by 5 bases; bases with no gene match: 6. There are 16 residues in the CDR3. From germline, CDR1 is MRHNA and CDR2 SNTAGT.

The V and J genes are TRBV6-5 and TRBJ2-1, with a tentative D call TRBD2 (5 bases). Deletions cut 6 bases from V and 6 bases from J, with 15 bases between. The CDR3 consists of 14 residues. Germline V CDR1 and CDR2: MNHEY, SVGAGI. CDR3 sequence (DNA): TGTGCCAGCAGAAAGGGCGACCGGGGCAATGAGCAGTTCTTC. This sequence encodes CASRKGDRGNEQFF.

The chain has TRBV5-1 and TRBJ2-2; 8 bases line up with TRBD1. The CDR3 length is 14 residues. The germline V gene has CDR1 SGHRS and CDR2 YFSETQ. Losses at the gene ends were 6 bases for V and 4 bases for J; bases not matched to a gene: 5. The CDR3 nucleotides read TGCGCCAGCACCCAGGGGGCTGGCACCGGGGAGCTGTTTTTT. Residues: CASTQGAGTGELFF.